The 19 T cell receptor beta chains given below trace back to one sample, sequenced in a study of glioma-infiltrating T cells after dendritic cell vaccination (TCRdb year 2016). The method behind the library was the immunoSEQ multiplex PCR assay. Sourced from immuneACCESS, this table was stored by TCRdb with only in-frame sequences that have V and J called. A share of the clones is absent; for the studies checked, an unresolved V gene accounts for under half, and the remainder has no known explanation. The table for this sample lists 20,000 to 30,000 clones; roughly 86% of them were counted only once. The ten largest clones add up to roughly 2.9% of the sample. This sample's time point label indicates: after dendritic cell vaccination, including at tumor progression/relapse. Sequencing was performed on blood, taken after dendritic cell vaccination. Every receptor here comes from a human donor with glioblastoma.

This chain links TRBV2 with TRBJ1-1, with 7 bases fitting TRBD1. The J segment lost 11 bases and the V segment lost 4 bases, leaving 16 bases of the junction unmatched. The length of the CDR3 is 15 residues. Looked up from germline, CDR1 is SNHLY and CDR2 is FYNNEI. DNA for the CDR3: TGTGCCAGCAGTGTGACAGGGCGGCAAGGGACTTGGGCTTTCTTT. It specifies CASSVTGRQGTWAFF. Based on the CDR3 plus reference TRBV2 and TRBJ1-1, the full variable domain is EPEVTQTPSHQVTQMGQEVILRCVPISNHLYFYWYRQILGQKVEFLVSFYNNEISEKSEIFDDQFSVERPDGSNFTLKIRSTKLEDSAMYFCASSVTGRQGTWAFFGQGTRLTVV.

The gene calls are TRBV19 and TRBJ2-1; no firm D call. The CDR3 has 14 amino acids. Germline loops: CDR1 LNHDA, CDR2 SQIVND (reference sequence). The V gene lost 5 bases and the J gene lost 5 bases, with 13 bases spanning the gap. As DNA, the CDR3 is TGTGCCAGTAGTCCCCAACCGTGGCACAATGAGCAGTTCTTC. Translation gives CASSPQPWHNEQFF.

The chain uses TRBV10-1 and TRBJ2-3, with 12 bases matching TRBD2. V lost 5 bases to trimming and J lost 2 bases; unmatched junction nucleotides: 5. Germline assignment: CDR1 WNHNN and CDR2 SYGVQD (reference sequence). The CDR3 is 16 residues long. The CDR3 nucleotides read TGCGCCAGCAGTCTTCGGACTAGCGGGGCCACAGATACGCAGTATTTT. Its protein is CASSLRTSGATDTQYF.

The rearrangement links TRBV7-6 to TRBJ2-7, with D maybe TRBD2 (6 bases). The V gene's germline CDR1 is SGHVS and CDR2 FNYEAQ. The V end lost 2 bases, the J end lost 6 bases, and 17 bases lay between the germline ends. The CDR3 totals 15 residues. In DNA, the CDR3 is TGTGCCAGCAGCTTAAGGAGGGCAGCGATCTGCGAGCAGTACTTC. This gives the protein CASSLRRAAICEQYF.

This chain joins TRBV30 and TRBJ2-5; D is perhaps TRBD1 (5 bases). Looked up from germline, CDR1 is GTSNPN and CDR2 is SVGIG (reference sequence). CDR3 size: 12 residues. Trimming pared 6 bases from V and 5 bases from J, leaving 13 bases between. CDR3 bases: TGTGCCTGCCGAGACAGTCCTGAGACCCAGTACTTC. It yields the protein CACRDSPETQYF.

The chain recombines TRBV6-5 with TRBJ2-2; the match to TRBD1 covers 7 bases. Germline CDR1 and CDR2: MNHEY and SVGAGI. This CDR3 spans 15 amino acids. J was trimmed by 2 bases and V by 6 bases; bases with no gene match: 6. CDR3 nucleotides: TGTGCCAGCAGCCCCGGGACAGCTAACACCGGGGAGCTGTTTTTT. Its protein product is CASSPGTANTGELFF.

The chain recombines TRBV7-9 with TRBJ1-1; 8 bases are a match to TRBD1. The J segment lost 7 bases and the V segment lost 2 bases, leaving 9 bases of the junction unmatched. The CDR3 extends over 15 amino acids. Germline CDR1 SEHNR, CDR2 FQNEAQ (reference sequence). The CDR3, as DNA: TGTGCCAGCAGCTTATATACTCAGGGGGCCGGTGAAGCTTTCTTT. Encoded protein: CASSLYTQGAGEAFF.

This clone was detected only a few times. The CDR3 nucleotides are TGTGCCAGCTCACCAGCTAAAGAGACCCAGTACTTC. Translating it yields CASSPAKETQYF. This chain links TRBV18 with TRBJ2-5, with D unresolved. This CDR3 is 12 amino acids long. Trimming cost V 2 bases and J 3 bases, with 4 bases left between them. Germline CDR1 and CDR2: KGHSH and LQKENI.

The chain carries TRBV30 and TRBJ1-1, with 8 bases fitting TRBD1. Per germline, CDR1 GTSNPN and CDR2 SVGIG (reference sequence). The length of the CDR3 is 14 residues. After removal of 4 bases from V and 1 base from J, the junction contained 5 bases not matched to a gene. CDR3 amino acids: CAWTGTGWNTEAFF. CDR3 in DNA: TGTGCCTGGACTGGGACAGGCTGGAACACTGAAGCTTTCTTT.

Written as DNA, the CDR3 is TGTGCCAGCTCACCCCCCTCATCAGGGGGCGCGAAGGGAGGCTACACCTTC. This codes for CASSPPSSGGAKGGYTF. The chain uses TRBV18 and TRBJ1-2; 8 bases are a match to TRBD1. Losses at the gene ends were 3 bases for V and 8 bases for J; bases not matched to a gene: 17. Germline loops: CDR1 KGHSH, CDR2 LQKENI. This CDR3 spans 17 amino acids.

The CDR3 is CAWRATRGTGNTEAFF. The CDR3 DNA follows: TGTGCCTGGAGAGCCACTCGGGGGACAGGGAACACTGAAGCTTTCTTT. The V and J genes are TRBV30 and TRBJ1-1, with 8 bases aligning to TRBD1. Germline assignment: CDR1 GTSNPN and CDR2 SVGIG (reference sequence). This CDR3 is built from 16 residues. J was trimmed by 1 base and V by 3 bases; bases with no gene match: 10.

The chain is built from TRBV6-5 and TRBJ1-6; unclear D gene. V lost 7 bases and J lost 6, with 13 bases in between. CDR1 is MNHEY and CDR2 is SVGAGI in the germline V gene. CDR3 length: 14 amino acids. The CDR3 region is CASNNREVNSPLHF. The CDR3 DNA reads as TGTGCCAGCAATAACCGCGAGGTTAATTCACCCCTCCACTTT.

The J gene is TRBJ2-5, the V gene TRBV6-5, with no clear D. Trimming removed 6 bases from V and 4 bases from J, with 6 bases in between. The CDR3 has 11 amino acids. Germline CDR1 MNHEY, CDR2 SVGAGI. The CDR3 loop is CASSPRETQYF. The CDR3 DNA sequence: TGTGCCAGCAGCCCCCGAGAGACCCAGTACTTC.

The chain joins TRBV10-2 to TRBJ2-4, with TRBD1 identical over 7 bases. V dropped 0 bases and J dropped 7; count of bases not matched to a gene: 6. The CDR3 is made up of 15 amino acids. Germline loops: CDR1 WSHSY, CDR2 SAAADI. The CDR3 reads CASSESTGTVNIQYF. The CDR3 coding sequence is TGCGCCAGCAGTGAGTCGACCGGGACAGTCAACATTCAGTACTTC.

A single count supports this clone. The rearrangement links TRBV10-3 to TRBJ2-3; D may be TRBD2 (6 bases). The CDR3 is 14 amino acids. V was pared by 7 bases and J by 5 bases, with 16 bases between. CDR1 is ENHRY, CDR2 SYGVKD, per germline. The CDR3 DNA reads as TGTGCCATCAAGGACGGGCAGGGAGGAGATACGCAGTATTTT. Encoded protein: CAIKDGQGGDTQYF.

CDR3 bases: TGTGCCAGCAGCTTGCCCCAGGCAGGGGGATATGGCTACACCTTC. It yields the protein CASSLPQAGGYGYTF. The chain has TRBV5-4 and TRBJ1-2; 7 positions agree with TRBD1. The CDR3 is 15 amino acids. V lost 1 base, J lost 5 bases, and 8 bases stayed unmatched. Looked up from germline, CDR1 is SGHNT and CDR2 is YYREEE (reference sequence). Drawing the rest from reference TRBV5-4 and TRBJ1-2, the complete variable domain is ETGVTQSPTHLIKTRGQQVTLRCSSQSGHNTVSWYQQALGQGPQFIFQYYREEENGRGNFPPRFSGLQFPNYSSELNVNALELDDSALYLCASSLPQAGGYGYTFGSGTRLTVV.

J is TRBJ1-2 and V is TRBV28; D gene ambiguous. The ends were cut back, 6 bases at V and 1 base at J, with 9 bases in the middle. This CDR3 has 13 amino acids. Germline V gene sequence: CDR1 MDHEN, CDR2 SYDVKM. The CDR3: CASSSQINYGYTF. In DNA form, the CDR3 reads TGTGCCAGCAGCTCGCAGATTAACTATGGCTACACCTTC.

This clone came up once. V and J are TRBV4-2 and TRBJ2-3, with 8 bases lining up with TRBD1. The CDR3 consists of 14 residues. V trimming: 3 bases; J trimming: 1 base; junction bases outside the gene matches: 0. The germline CDR1 and CDR2 sequences are LGHNA and YNFKEQ. Here the CDR3 reads CASSQDRGTDTQYF. DNA for the CDR3: TGTGCCAGCAGCCAGGACAGGGGCACAGATACGCAGTATTTT.

This clone has only one observation. The chain is built from TRBV10-2 and TRBJ2-2, with 7 bases lining up with TRBD1. The CDR3 has 15 amino acids. Per the germline V gene, CDR1 is WSHSY and CDR2 is SAAADI. V trimming: 6 bases; J trimming: 0 bases; junction bases outside the gene matches: 4. In DNA, the CDR3 is TGCGCCAGCAGAGGGACAGCATCGAACACCGGGGAGCTGTTTTTT. It encodes CASRGTASNTGELFF.